This T cell receptor (beta chain) stems from a study of OX40 agonist ivuxolimab in advanced cancers. Study as a whole: Ivuxolimab, an antibody acting as an agonist of OX40 (CD134), was used to treat patients.

This clone was counted only a few times. Its target is unknown. Trimming took 1 base from V and 1 from J; bases not matched to a gene: 7. CDR1 is LGHNA, CDR2 YNFKEQ, per germline. This CDR3 region has 17 residues. Study-level results: More expanded clones were found, on average, in CD8+ than in CD4+ T cells.

The method was immunoSEQ multiplex PCR; TCRdb's version includes in-frame clones alone and lacks a portion of them. Found here are more than 65,000 clones, over 60% of them singletons; the top ten hold about 2.1%. Sequencing was performed on CD4+ or CD8+ T cells sorted from blood, taken in a trial of the OX40 agonist ivuxolimab. This chain joins TRBV4-2 and TRBJ2-5, with 9 bases lining up with TRBD2. This sequence originates from an adult with an advanced solid tumor such as melanoma, head and neck, liver or kidney cancer. CDR3 DNA sequence: TGTGCCAGCAGCCAAGGAGGAGATAGCGGGGGCCAAGAGACCCAGTACTTC. Amino acid sequence: CASSQGGDSGGQETQYF.